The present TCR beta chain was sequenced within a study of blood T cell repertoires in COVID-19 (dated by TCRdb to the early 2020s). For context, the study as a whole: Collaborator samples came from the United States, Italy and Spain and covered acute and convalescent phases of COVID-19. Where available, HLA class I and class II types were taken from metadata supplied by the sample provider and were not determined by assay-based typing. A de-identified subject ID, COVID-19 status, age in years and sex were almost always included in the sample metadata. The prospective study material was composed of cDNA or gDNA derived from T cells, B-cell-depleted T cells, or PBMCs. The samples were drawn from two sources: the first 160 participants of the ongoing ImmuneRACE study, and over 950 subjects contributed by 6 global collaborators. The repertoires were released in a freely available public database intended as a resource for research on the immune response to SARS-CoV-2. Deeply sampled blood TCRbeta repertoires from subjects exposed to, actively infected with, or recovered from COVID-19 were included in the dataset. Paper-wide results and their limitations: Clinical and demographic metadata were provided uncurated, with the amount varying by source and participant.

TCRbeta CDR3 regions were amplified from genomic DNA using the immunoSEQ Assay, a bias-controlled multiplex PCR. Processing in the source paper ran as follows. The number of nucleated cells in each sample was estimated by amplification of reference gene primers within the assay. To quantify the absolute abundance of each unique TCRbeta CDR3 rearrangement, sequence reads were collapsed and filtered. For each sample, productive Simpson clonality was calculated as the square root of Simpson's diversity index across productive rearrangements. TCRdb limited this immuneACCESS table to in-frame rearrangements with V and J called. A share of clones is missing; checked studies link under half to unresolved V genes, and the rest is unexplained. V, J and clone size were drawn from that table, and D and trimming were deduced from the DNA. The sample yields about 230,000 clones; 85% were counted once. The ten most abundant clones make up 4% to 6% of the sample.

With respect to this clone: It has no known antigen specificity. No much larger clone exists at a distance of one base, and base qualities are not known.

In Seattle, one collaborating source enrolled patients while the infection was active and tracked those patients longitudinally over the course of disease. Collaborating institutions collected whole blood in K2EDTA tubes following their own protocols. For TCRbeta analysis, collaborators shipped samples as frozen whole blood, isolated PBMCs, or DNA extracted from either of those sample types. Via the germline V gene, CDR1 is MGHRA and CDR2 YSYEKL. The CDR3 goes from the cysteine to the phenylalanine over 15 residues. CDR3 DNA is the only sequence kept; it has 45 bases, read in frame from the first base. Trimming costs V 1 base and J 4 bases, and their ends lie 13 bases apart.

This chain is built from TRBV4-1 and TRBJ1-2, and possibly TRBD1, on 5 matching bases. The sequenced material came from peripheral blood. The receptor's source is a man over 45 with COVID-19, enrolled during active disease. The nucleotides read TGCGCCAGCAGCCAAGCCAGTGGGGGGGTCTATGGCTACACCTTC. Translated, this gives CASSQASGGVYGYTF.